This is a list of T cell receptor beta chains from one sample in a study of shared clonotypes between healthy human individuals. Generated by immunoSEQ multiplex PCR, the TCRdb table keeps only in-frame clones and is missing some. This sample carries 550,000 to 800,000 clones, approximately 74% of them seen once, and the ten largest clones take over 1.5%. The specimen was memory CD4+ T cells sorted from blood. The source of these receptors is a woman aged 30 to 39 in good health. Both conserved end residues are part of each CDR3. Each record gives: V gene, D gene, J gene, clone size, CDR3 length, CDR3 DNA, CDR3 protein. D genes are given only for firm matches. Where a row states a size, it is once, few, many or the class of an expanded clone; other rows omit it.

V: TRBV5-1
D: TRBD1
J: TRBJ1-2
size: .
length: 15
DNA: TGCGCCAGCAGCAGACAGGGGGAGATTAACTATGGCTACACCTTC
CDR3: CASSRQGEINYGYTF

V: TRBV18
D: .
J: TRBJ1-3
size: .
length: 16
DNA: TGTGCCAGCTCCCGAAACCAAGGGGGTGAAGGAAACACCATATATTTT
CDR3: CASSRNQGGEGNTIYF

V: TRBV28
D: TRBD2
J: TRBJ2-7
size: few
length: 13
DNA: TGTGCCAGCAGTTTTCTAGCGGGATACGAGCAGTACTTC
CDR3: CASSFLAGYEQYF

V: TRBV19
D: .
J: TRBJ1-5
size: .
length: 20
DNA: TGTGCCAGTAGTATCTTCAGGACCTGGGGGGATAATATGGGCAATCAGCCCCAGCATTTT
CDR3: CASSIFRTWGDNMGNQPQHF

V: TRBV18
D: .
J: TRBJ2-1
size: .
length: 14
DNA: TGTGCCAGCTCTCCCGCCGTCGGCACCTATGAGCAGTTCTTC
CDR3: CASSPAVGTYEQFF

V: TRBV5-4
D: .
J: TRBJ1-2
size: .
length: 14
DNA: TGTGCCAGCAGCTTGATTACAGGGAATTATGGCTACACCTTC
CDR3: CASSLITGNYGYTF

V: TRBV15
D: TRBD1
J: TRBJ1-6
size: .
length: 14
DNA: TGTGCCACCGGAACGGGACAGGATTATTCACCCCTCCACTTT
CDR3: CATGTGQDYSPLHF

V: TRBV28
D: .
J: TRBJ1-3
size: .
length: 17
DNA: TGTGCCAGCAGTAACTCCTGGTCGGGGGAGACTGGAAACACCATATATTTT
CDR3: CASSNSWSGETGNTIYF

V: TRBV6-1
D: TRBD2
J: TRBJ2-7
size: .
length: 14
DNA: TGTGCCAGCGCTCTAGCGGGGCACACCTACGAGCAGTACTTC
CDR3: CASALAGHTYEQYF

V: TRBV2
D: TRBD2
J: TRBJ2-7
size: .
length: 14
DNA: TGTGCCAGCATGCGGCTAGCGGGAGCATTGGAGCAGTACTTC
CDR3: CASMRLAGALEQYF

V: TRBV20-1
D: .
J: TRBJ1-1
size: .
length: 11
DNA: TGCAGTGCTAGATCCGGATATGAAGCTTTCTTT
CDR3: CSARSGYEAFF

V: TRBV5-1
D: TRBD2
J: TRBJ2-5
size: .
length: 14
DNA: TGCGCCAGCAGCTTAGAAGCGGGGGAAGAGACCCAGTACTTC
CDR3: CASSLEAGEETQYF

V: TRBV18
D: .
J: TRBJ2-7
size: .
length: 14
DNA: TGTGCCAGCTCAGAAGGGACCGCGTACGATTTCCAGTACTTC
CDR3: CASSEGTAYDFQYF

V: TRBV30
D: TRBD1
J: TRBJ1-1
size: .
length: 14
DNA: TGTGCCTGGAGTGCGGACAGGGTAAACACTGAAGCTTTCTTT
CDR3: CAWSADRVNTEAFF

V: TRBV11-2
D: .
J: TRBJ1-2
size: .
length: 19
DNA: TGTGCCAGCAGCCCCTCTCGGCAGCGCACGATAAAAGTTAACTATGGCTACACCTTC
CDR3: CASSPSRQRTIKVNYGYTF

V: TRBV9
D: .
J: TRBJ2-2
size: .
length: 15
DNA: TGTGCCAGCAGCGTAGTTAGCGGGAACACCGGGGAGCTGTTTTTT
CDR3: CASSVVSGNTGELFF

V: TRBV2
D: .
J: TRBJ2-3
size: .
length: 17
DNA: TGTGCCAGCAGCGACCGATGGGAGCGGAGGGGCACAGATACGCAGTATTTT
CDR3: CASSDRWERRGTDTQYF

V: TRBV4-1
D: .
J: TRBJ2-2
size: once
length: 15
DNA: TGCGCCAGCAGCCAAGGGGGAGGTCACACCGGGGAGCTGTTTTTT
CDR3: CASSQGGGHTGELFF

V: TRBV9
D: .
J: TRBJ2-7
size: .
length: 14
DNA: TGTGCCAGCAGCGTAGAGGACTCAGCCTACGAGCAGTACTTC
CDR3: CASSVEDSAYEQYF

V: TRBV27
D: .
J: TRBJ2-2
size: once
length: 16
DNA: TGTGCCAGCGGAAAAACTAGCAGCCCGAACACCGGGGAGCTGTTTTTT
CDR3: CASGKTSSPNTGELFF

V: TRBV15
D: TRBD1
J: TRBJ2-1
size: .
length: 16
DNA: TGTGCCACCAGCAGAAACCGGGACAGCACCTACAATGAGCAGTTCTTC
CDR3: CATSRNRDSTYNEQFF

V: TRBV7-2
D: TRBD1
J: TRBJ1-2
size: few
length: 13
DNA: TGTGCCAGCAGCATAGGGACAGGCTATGGCTACACCTTC
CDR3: CASSIGTGYGYTF

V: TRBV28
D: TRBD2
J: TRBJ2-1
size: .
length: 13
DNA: TGTGCCAGCGGCGGGAGTACCTACAATGAGCAGTTCTTC
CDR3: CASGGSTYNEQFF

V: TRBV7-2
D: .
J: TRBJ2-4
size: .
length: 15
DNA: TGTGCCAGCAGCTTAGCCTGGCAAGCCAAAAACATTCAGTACTTC
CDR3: CASSLAWQAKNIQYF

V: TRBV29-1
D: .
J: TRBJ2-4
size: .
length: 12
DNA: TGCAGCGTCCGGGACCGCAAGCTAGTTCAGTACTTC
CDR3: CSVRDRKLVQYF

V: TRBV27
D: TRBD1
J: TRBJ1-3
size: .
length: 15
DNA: TGTGCCAGCAGTTCAAGGGGGCCTTCTGGAAACACCATATATTTT
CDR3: CASSSRGPSGNTIYF

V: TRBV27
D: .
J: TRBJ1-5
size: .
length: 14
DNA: TGTGCCAGCAGTTTACGGGGGGGTGGTCAGCCCCAGCATTTT
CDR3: CASSLRGGGQPQHF

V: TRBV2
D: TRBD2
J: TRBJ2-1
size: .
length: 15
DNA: TGTGCCAGCAGTGATGGGGGAGGGCGGTACAATGAGCAGTTCTTC
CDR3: CASSDGGGRYNEQFF

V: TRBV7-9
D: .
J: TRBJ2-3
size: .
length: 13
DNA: TGTGCCAGCAGCTTTTTCAGCACAGATACGCAGTATTTT
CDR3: CASSFFSTDTQYF

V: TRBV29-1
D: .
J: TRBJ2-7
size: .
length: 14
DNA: TGCAGCGTGCCGCTGGGCGGGTCGGGCGACGAGCAGTACTTC
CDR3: CSVPLGGSGDEQYF

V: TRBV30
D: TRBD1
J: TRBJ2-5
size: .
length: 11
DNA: TGTGCCAGACGACAGGGGGAGACCCAGTACTTC
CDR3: CARRQGETQYF

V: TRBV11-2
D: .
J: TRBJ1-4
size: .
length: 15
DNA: TGTGCCAGCAGCTTAGGCGGGAGGTTTAATGAAAAACTGTTTTTT
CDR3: CASSLGGRFNEKLFF

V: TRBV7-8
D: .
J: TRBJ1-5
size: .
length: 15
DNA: TGTGCCAGCAGCCCCCGGTTGGTTTTTGATCAGCCCCAGCATTTT
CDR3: CASSPRLVFDQPQHF